A selection of T cell receptor beta chains follows, all from one sample in a study of cytomegalovirus exposure and HLA in healthy donors. The protocol was immunoSEQ multiplex PCR, while the TCRdb copy is restricted to in-frame clones and leaves out a portion. Listed are roughly 120,000 clones; approximately 1% falls within the top ten. The sample taken for sequencing was PBMCs. All receptors derive from a man between 18 and 29 years old in good health and CMV-seronegative. Both conserved end residues are part of each CDR3. A D gene is named only where the DNA matches it firmly.

V: TRBV2
D: TRBD1
J: TRBJ2-2
CDR3: CASPDRRTGELFF
DNA: TGTGCCAGCCCGGACAGGCGAACCGGGGAGCTGTTTTTT

V: TRBV4-1
D: NA
J: TRBJ1-2
CDR3: CASSQDDRGFYGYTF
DNA: TGCGCCAGCAGCCAAGATGACCGGGGGTTCTATGGCTACACCTTC

V: TRBV7-2
D: TRBD1
J: TRBJ1-2
CDR3: CASSQGTGGYGYTF
DNA: TGTGCCAGCAGTCAGGGGACAGGGGGCTATGGCTACACCTTC

V: TRBV4-1
D: TRBD1
J: TRBJ1-4
CDR3: CASSQGQYPAEKLFF
DNA: TGCGCCAGCAGCCAGGGACAGTACCCAGCCGAAAAACTGTTTTTT

V: TRBV5-1
D: TRBD2
J: TRBJ2-1
CDR3: CASSLASGRNEQFF
DNA: TGCGCCAGCAGCTTGGCTAGCGGGAGGAATGAGCAGTTCTTC

V: TRBV2
D: TRBD1
J: TRBJ2-1
CDR3: CASKPTGTGGYNEQFF
DNA: TGTGCCAGCAAACCAACCGGGACAGGGGGCTACAATGAGCAGTTCTTC

V: TRBV5-1
D: TRBD2
J: TRBJ2-3
CDR3: CASSSGTSGVTQYF
DNA: TGCGCCAGCAGCTCCGGGACTAGCGGGGTTACGCAGTATTTT

V: TRBV6-1
D: NA
J: TRBJ2-3
CDR3: CASSLPTDTQYF
DNA: TGTGCCAGCAGCCTTCCCACAGATACGCAGTATTTT

V: TRBV27
D: NA
J: TRBJ2-7
CDR3: CASSPGQNYEQYF
DNA: TGTGCCAGCAGTCCCGGACAGAACTACGAGCAGTACTTC

V: TRBV5-4
D: NA
J: TRBJ1-1
CDR3: CASSPRQVDEAFF
DNA: TGTGCCAGCAGCCCGCGACAGGTTGACGAAGCTTTCTTT

V: TRBV9
D: TRBD1
J: TRBJ1-3
CDR3: CASSKKQGAIGNTIYF
DNA: TGTGCCAGCAGCAAAAAACAGGGGGCGATTGGAAACACCATATATTTT

V: TRBV5-1
D: TRBD2
J: TRBJ2-4
CDR3: CASTTSGRVLAKNIQYF
DNA: TGCGCCAGCACGACTAGCGGGAGAGTACTAGCCAAAAACATTCAGTACTTC

V: TRBV18
D: NA
J: TRBJ1-1
CDR3: CASSRQIENTEAFF
DNA: TGTGCCAGCTCACGTCAAATAGAGAACACTGAAGCTTTCTTT

V: TRBV12-5
D: TRBD1
J: TRBJ2-7
CDR3: CASGRGQGANEQYF
DNA: TGTGCTAGTGGCCGCGGACAGGGGGCGAACGAGCAGTACTTC

V: TRBV7-2
D: NA
J: TRBJ1-1
CDR3: CASSLGSLLRYTEAFF
DNA: TGTGCCAGCAGCTTAGGTTCGCTATTGCGGTACACTGAAGCTTTCTTT

V: TRBV7-9
D: TRBD2
J: TRBJ2-3
CDR3: CASSLPSGYTQYF
DNA: TGTGCCAGCAGCTTACCTAGCGGGTATACGCAGTATTTT

V: TRBV28
D: TRBD2
J: TRBJ2-1
CDR3: CASSRGREIWDEQFF
DNA: TGTGCCAGCAGTCGCGGGAGGGAGATATGGGATGAGCAGTTCTTC

V: TRBV7-6
D: TRBD1
J: TRBJ2-7
CDR3: CASSFKRDRVPYEQYF
DNA: TGTGCCAGCAGCTTCAAACGGGACAGGGTACCCTACGAGCAGTACTTC

V: TRBV5-4
D: TRBD1
J: TRBJ1-2
CDR3: CASSLAGLYRGNYGYTF
DNA: TGTGCCAGCAGCTTGGCGGGCTTGTACAGGGGTAACTATGGCTACACCTTC

V: TRBV7-2
D: NA
J: TRBJ1-2
CDR3: CASSLDRVRVYGYTF
DNA: TGTGCCAGCAGCTTGGACAGAGTAAGGGTTTATGGCTACACCTTC

V: TRBV18
D: TRBD1
J: TRBJ1-2
CDR3: CASSPLDRAGYTF
DNA: TGTGCCAGCTCACCACTGGACAGGGCTGGCTACACCTTC

V: TRBV5-1
D: NA
J: TRBJ1-5
CDR3: CASSLEWSGNSNQPQHF
DNA: TGCGCCAGCAGCTTGGAGTGGTCAGGGAATAGCAATCAGCCCCAGCATTTT

V: TRBV4-2
D: NA
J: TRBJ1-5
CDR3: CASSQAGDQPQHF
DNA: TGTGCCAGCAGCCAAGCAGGGGATCAGCCCCAGCATTTT

V: TRBV18
D: TRBD2
J: TRBJ2-4
CDR3: CASSPGGDKNIQYF
DNA: TGTGCCAGCTCACCGGGAGGGGATAAAAACATTCAGTACTTC

V: TRBV6-5
D: TRBD1
J: TRBJ1-2
CDR3: CASRTLTGRYYGYTF
DNA: TGTGCCAGCAGAACTCTGACAGGGCGGTACTATGGCTACACCTTC

V: TRBV11-2
D: TRBD1
J: TRBJ2-1
CDR3: CASSDRGINNEQFF
DNA: TGTGCCAGCAGCGACAGGGGTATCAACAATGAGCAGTTCTTC

V: TRBV5-1
D: TRBD1
J: TRBJ1-1
CDR3: CASQTGGVGTEAFF
DNA: TGCGCCAGCCAAACAGGGGGCGTCGGCACTGAAGCTTTCTTT

V: TRBV28
D: NA
J: TRBJ2-7
CDR3: CASSPVGESYEQYF
DNA: TGTGCCAGCAGCCCTGTAGGGGAAAGCTACGAGCAGTACTTC

V: TRBV14
D: TRBD1
J: TRBJ1-1
CDR3: CASSQVPFVTGDNTEAFF
DNA: TGTGCCAGCAGCCAAGTCCCCTTCGTAACAGGGGATAACACTGAAGCTTTCTTT